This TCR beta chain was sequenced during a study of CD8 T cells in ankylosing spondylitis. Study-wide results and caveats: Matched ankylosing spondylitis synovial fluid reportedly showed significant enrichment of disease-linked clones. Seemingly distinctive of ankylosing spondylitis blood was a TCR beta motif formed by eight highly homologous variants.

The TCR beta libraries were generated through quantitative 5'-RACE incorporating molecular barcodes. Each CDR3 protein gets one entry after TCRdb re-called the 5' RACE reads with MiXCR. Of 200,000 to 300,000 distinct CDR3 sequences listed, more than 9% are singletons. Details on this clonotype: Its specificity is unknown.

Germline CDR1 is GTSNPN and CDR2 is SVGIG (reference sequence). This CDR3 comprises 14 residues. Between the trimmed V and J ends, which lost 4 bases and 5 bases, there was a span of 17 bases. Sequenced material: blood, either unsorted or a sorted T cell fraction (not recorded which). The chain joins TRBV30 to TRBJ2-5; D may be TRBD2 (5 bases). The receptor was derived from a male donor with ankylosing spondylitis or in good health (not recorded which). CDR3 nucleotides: TGTGCCTGGACTCGAAGCGGTATACAGGAGACCCAGTACTTC. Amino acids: CAWTRSGIQETQYF.